This T cell receptor (beta chain) was profiled in a study of blood T cell repertoires in COVID-19. Study summary: Sample material is recorded as cDNA or gDNA derived from T cells, B-cell-depleted T cells, or PBMCs.

Repertoires were generated with immunoSEQ multiplex PCR, while TCRdb's copy carries only in-frame clones and drops some. This table holds 150,000 to 200,000 clones, around 81% found once. Germline V gene data show CDR1 as SGHRS and CDR2 as YFSETQ. With 3 bases clipped from V and 1 base from J, the junction kept 6 bases outside the gene matches. The CDR3 is 15 residues long. The TCR comes from a man aged 60 to 75 with active or convalescent COVID-19. The sequenced sample consisted of peripheral blood. This sequence joins TRBV5-1 and TRBJ2-7, with TRBD1 matching over 8 bases. CDR3 sequence (DNA): TGCGCCAGCAGCTGGGGGGACAGGCAGTCCTACGAGCAGTACTTC. It specifies CASSWGDRQSYEQYF.